The clone carrying this TCR beta chain was recorded a few times. The CDR3 has 14 residues. Per germline, CDR1 ENHRY and CDR2 SYGVKD. V shed 6 bases and J 6 bases; nucleotides not matched to a gene: 7. Method: immunoSEQ multiplex PCR; TCRdb's copy keeps in-frame clones and lacks some. The sample holds around 100,000 clones, 82% seen once. This specimen belongs to a study of blood T cell repertoires in COVID-19. The sample consisted of peripheral blood. The rearrangement links TRBV10-3 to TRBJ2-1; 8 bases agree with TRBD1. This TCR derives from a man between 65 and 85 years old with acute or convalescent COVID-19. The CDR3 spells CAIRSDRGGNEQFF. CDR3 sequence (DNA): TGTGCCATCAGATCCGACAGGGGAGGCAATGAGCAGTTCTTC.